The 8 T cell receptor beta chains in this list originate from one sample, sequenced in a study of CD8 T cells in ankylosing spondylitis (dated by TCRdb to the late 2010s). Preparation of the library involved 5' RACE. Sequencing took place on an Illumina HiSeq 2500. In-frame beta chains were kept once TCRdb had trimmed the public reads at Q25 with fastp and called clones with MiXCR. Rows are unified per CDR3 protein, each entry keeping the most common DNA and genes. This sample lists 250,000 to 350,000 distinct CDR3 sequences; less than 25% were detected once. The leading ten clones occupy about 3.7% of the sample. Input material: blood, either unsorted or a sorted T cell fraction (not recorded which). These receptors originate from a female donor with ankylosing spondylitis or in good health (not recorded which).

At least ten counts were recorded for this clonotype. The chain carries TRBV29-1 and TRBJ2-3, with 12 bases that match TRBD2. With 4 bases clipped from V and 0 bases from J, the junction kept 5 bases outside the gene matches. The CDR3 has 16 amino acids. The germline V gene encodes CDR1 SQVTM and CDR2 ANQGSEA. This CDR3 is CSVAGLAGGSTDTQYF. The CDR3 nucleotides read TGCAGCGTTGCTGGCCTAGCGGGAGGGAGCACAGATACGCAGTATTTT.

The chain combines TRBV12-3 or TRBV12-4 with TRBJ2-2; 11 bases are shared with TRBD2. The CDR3 is 16 residues long. The V and J ends lost 6 bases and 0 bases, in that order; junction bases with no gene match: 3. This CDR3 is CASRQLAGANTGELFF. CDR3 sequence (DNA): TGTGCCAGCAGACAACTAGCGGGAGCGAACACCGGGGAGCTGTTTTTT.

CDR3 nucleotide sequence: TGCAGCGTGAGGCCGGTGCTGGTGGGCACTGAAGCTTTCTTT. Residues: CSVRPVLVGTEAFF. J is TRBJ1-1 and V is TRBV29-1, with D hard to call. There are 14 residues in the CDR3. Germline assignment: CDR1 SQVTM and CDR2 ANQGSEA. The V gene lost 6 bases and the J gene lost 4 bases, with 18 bases spanning the gap.

This clonotype was picked up many times. The gene calls are TRBV6-5 and TRBJ1-1; no clear D. Germline values: CDR1 MNHEY, CDR2 SVGAGI. This CDR3 has 12 residues. V was shortened by 11 bases and J by 1 base, with 11 bases between the two germline ends. CDR3 nucleotides: TGTGCCTCTAGCTCCGCGAACACTGAAGCTTTCTTT. Its translation: CASSSANTEAFF.

Many counts were recorded for this clonotype. The rearrangement links TRBV29-1 to TRBJ2-7, with D unresolved. This CDR3 is 13 amino acids long. With 0 bases removed from V and 2 bases from J, the gap between germline ends came to 8 bases. The V gene's germline CDR1 is SQVTM and CDR2 ANQGSEA. The CDR3 bases are TGCAGCGTTGAAGACCCTAGAACCTACGAGCAGTACTTC. It translates to CSVEDPRTYEQYF.

This clonotype has ten or more counts. V is TRBV6-6 and J is TRBJ2-7; 8 positions match TRBD1. Trimming removed 2 bases from V and 4 bases from J; junction bases left unmatched: 1. The CDR3 totals 13 residues. Germline values: CDR1 MNHNY, CDR2 SVGAGI (reference sequence). The CDR3 reads CASSYQGAYEQYF. CDR3 bases: TGTGCCAGCAGTTACCAGGGGGCGTACGAGCAGTACTTC.

This clonotype was detected many times. The chain employs TRBV12-3 or TRBV12-4 and TRBJ2-2; the D is unclear. CDR3 size: 14 residues. V lost 1 base to trimming and J lost 7 bases, with 10 bases between them. In nucleotides, the CDR3 is TGTGCCAGCAGTTTAGGGTACCTGGTCGGGGAGCTGTTTTTT. Residues: CASSLGYLVGELFF.

Turning to this clonotype: The CDR3 does not end in the conserved phenylalanine or tryptophan, so this is likely a read error. The gene calls are TRBV20-1 and TRBJ2-5, with D unclear. Trimming left V 3 bases short and J 7 bases short, with 18 bases between. Germline V gene lookup returns CDR1 DFQATT and CDR2 SNEGSKA (reference sequence). The CDR3 runs to 14 residues. Here the CDR3 reads CSASEAERWGTQYL. CDR3 in DNA: TGCAGTGCTAGCGAAGCTGAAAGGTGGGGGACCCAGTACTTA.